What follows describes a single T cell receptor (beta chain). V lost 1 base to trimming and J lost 0 bases, with 7 bases between them. The CDR3 contains 14 residues. Germline lookup yields CDR1 SGHNT and CDR2 YYREEE (reference sequence). Before being deemed recovered, Cohort 3 donors had two negative PCRs, clearance, or symptom resolution. These data belong to a study of blood T cell repertoires in COVID-19. Across the whole study: Acute and convalescent COVID-19 samples came from the United States, Italy and Spain.

The authors' processing: Using reference gene primer amplification, nucleated cell counts were estimated. Repertoires were generated with immunoSEQ multiplex PCR, while TCRdb's copy carries only in-frame clones and drops some. For V, J and clone size, that table is used; D and trimming come from the DNA. The sample records fewer than 200,000 clones, about 80% being singletons. This rearrangement joins TRBV5-4 to TRBJ2-5; D is unclear. The sequence was collected from a man aged 45-65 years who had recovered from COVID-19. The specimen was PBMCs or T cells enriched from blood (not recorded which). Here the CDR3 DNA reads TGTGCCAGCAGCTTGATGCGAGACCAAGAGACCCAGTACTTC. This codes for CASSLMRDQETQYF.